The T cell receptor beta chain described here comes from a study of blood T cell repertoires in COVID-19. Study as a whole: Specimens from acute and convalescent COVID-19 originated in the United States, Italy and Spain. The analysed material was cDNA or gDNA that came from T cells, B-cell-depleted T cells, or PBMCs.

Libraries were prepared by immunoSEQ multiplex PCR; TCRdb keeps only in-frame clonotypes and omits some of them. Of a few hundred thousand clones detected, about 90% appear once; the ten largest clones hold about 3.1%. With 5 bases removed from V and 2 bases from J, the gap between germline ends came to 3 bases. This CDR3 has 11 amino acids. Germline values: CDR1 SGHAT, CDR2 FQNNGV. The rearrangement joins TRBV11-2 to TRBJ1-1; D remains unclear. The clonotype comes from a woman between 50 and 59 years old in a cohort exposed to, infected with or recovered from COVID-19 (not recorded which). The sample comprised PBMCs or T cells enriched from blood (not recorded which). The CDR3 loop is CASSQNTEAFF. In DNA, the CDR3 is TGTGCCAGCAGCCAAAACACTGAAGCTTTCTTT. The variable domain in full, with the rest retrieved from reference TRBV11-2 and TRBJ1-1, is EAGVAQSPRYKIIEKRQSVAFWCNPISGHATLYWYQQILGQGPKLLIQFQNNGVVDDSQLPKDRFSAERLKGVDSTLKIQPAKLEDSAVYLCASSQNTEAFFGQGTRLTVV.